The present entry profiles one T cell receptor beta chain with its context. Profiling relied on immunoSEQ multiplex PCR, and the TCRdb table lists in-frame clones only, not all of them. The data contain around 70,000 clones, 80% to 95% of them seen just once; the ten biggest clones take up approximately 2.4%. This entry belongs to a study of T cell changes during pregnancy in multiple sclerosis. V lost 0 bases, J lost 3 bases, and 13 bases lay in between. In germline, CDR1 is SGHKS, CDR2 YYEKEE (reference sequence). This CDR3 spans 15 amino acids. The specimen comprised peripheral blood, sampled before pregnancy. The V call is TRBV5-5, the J call TRBJ2-7, with D possibly matching TRBD2 (6 bases). The TCR originated in a female donor with multiple sclerosis, enrolled in a pregnancy study. The CDR3, as DNA: TGTGCCAGCAGCTTGGTCCCAGACGGGGGCTACGAGCAGTACTTC. This encodes CASSLVPDGGYEQYF.